A single sample is the source of the 25 T cell receptor beta chains below, sequenced in a study of blood T cells in healthy people across ages. The second PCR ran about 6 to 12 cycles with a sample-barcoded 5' primer and J-beta primers. TCRdb recomputed calls from the 5' RACE reads with MiXCR, one row per CDR3 protein. The repertoire has 700,000 to 950,000 distinct CDR3 sequences, 58% of them found once; the top ten carry 20% to 25%. The sequencing sample was made of blood. The receptor source for this set is a man aged 30 to 39 in good health.

The genes are TRBV12-3 or TRBV12-4 and TRBJ1-5; tentatively, D is TRBD1 (5 bases). The CDR3 length is 15 residues. Trimming took 3 bases from V and 7 from J, leaving 16 bases between them. CDR3 residues: CASSFYGGEGQPQHF. CDR3 bases: TGTGCCAGCAGTTTTTACGGGGGGGAGGGACAGCCCCAGCATTTT.

This sequence joins TRBV20-1 and TRBJ1-6; no reliable D call. Trimming took off 3 bases at V and 0 bases at J, with 6 bases between the two ends. The germline CDR1 and CDR2 sequences are DFQATT and SNEGSKA (reference sequence). The CDR3 is made up of 14 amino acids. The CDR3 DNA reads as TGCAGTGCTAGTAGGGACTCCTATAATTCACCCCTCCACTTT. Residues: CSASRDSYNSPLHF.

V and J are TRBV29-1 and TRBJ1-2, with TRBD1 as a possible D gene (6 bases). The CDR3 totals 13 residues. CDR1 SQVTM and CDR2 ANQGSEA come from the germline V gene. With 3 bases removed from V and 8 bases from J, the gap between germline ends came to 16 bases. CDR3 sequence reads: CSVERALGGGYTF. CDR3 bases: TGCAGCGTTGAGAGGGCCCTAGGGGGGGGCTACACCTTC.

The chain employs TRBV6-2 or TRBV6-3 and TRBJ1-1; maybe TRBD1 (5 bases). In germline, CDR1 is MNHEY, CDR2 SVGEGT. Trimming left V 11 bases short and J 1 base short, with 17 bases between. The CDR3 sequence is 14 residues long. CDR3 residues: CAARWDGSNTEAFF. Here the CDR3 DNA reads TGTGCCGCGCGCTGGGACGGCTCGAACACTGAAGCTTTCTTT.

This rearrangement joins TRBV28 to TRBJ1-5; no clear D. The CDR3 runs to 18 residues. V gave up 6 bases and J gave up 0 bases, with 21 bases separating them. In germline, CDR1 is MDHEN, CDR2 SYDVKM. The CDR3 protein is CASRSLGSATVSNQPQHF. CDR3 bases: TGTGCCAGCAGATCGTTAGGCAGCGCCACGGTTAGCAATCAGCCCCAGCATTTT.

The chain employs TRBV2 and TRBJ2-1, with D maybe TRBD2 (5 bases). Trimming stripped 7 bases from V and 3 bases from J, with 13 bases between. The CDR3 covers 14 residues. CDR1 SNHLY and CDR2 FYNNEI come from the germline V gene. CDR3 sequence reads: CASTPGSVYNEQFF. DNA of the CDR3: TGTGCCAGCACCCCTGGGAGCGTCTACAATGAGCAGTTCTTC.

This chain joins TRBV7-9 and TRBJ1-4, with D perhaps matching TRBD1 (6 bases). Deletions cut 4 bases from V and 7 bases from J, with 16 bases between. The CDR3 has 15 residues. CDR1 is SEHNR, CDR2 FQNEAQ, per germline (reference sequence). The CDR3 sequence: CASSSDRLGGEKLFF. The CDR3 bases are TGTGCCAGCAGCTCCGACAGGCTAGGAGGTGAAAAACTGTTTTTT.

This clonotype was detected a few times. The chain links TRBV20-1 to TRBJ1-5; 8 bases map to TRBD1. The CDR3 totals 19 residues. The germline CDR1 and CDR2 sequences are DFQATT and SNEGSKA (reference sequence). Trimming removed 1 base from V and 1 base from J; junction bases left unmatched: 15. As DNA, the CDR3 is TGCAGTGCTAGAGGTTCCGAGGCAGGGGGCCCCTTAAGCAATCAGCCCCAGCATTTT. Amino acids: CSARGSEAGGPLSNQPQHF.

The chain couples TRBV5-1 to TRBJ2-2; D remains unclear. This CDR3 comprises 15 residues. Germline lookup yields CDR1 SGHRS and CDR2 YFSETQ. Trimming removed 1 base at V and 0 bases at J, with 7 bases between. The chain's CDR3 is CASSLSTANTGELFF. For the CDR3, the DNA is TGCGCCAGCAGCTTGTCGACCGCGAACACCGGGGAGCTGTTTTTT. The full variable domain, rest sourced from reference TRBV5-1 and TRBJ2-2, is KAGVTQTPRYLIKTRGQQVTLSCSPISGHRSVSWYQQTPGQGLQFLFEYFSETQRNKGNFPGRFSGRQFSNSRSEMNVSTLELGDSALYLCASSLSTANTGELFFGEGSRLTVL.

This clonotype was detected only a few times. The chain combines TRBV11-2 with TRBJ2-5, with TRBD1 identical over 7 bases. Germline V gene data show CDR1 as SGHAT and CDR2 as FQNNGV. Trimming removed 5 bases from V and 5 bases from J; junction bases left unmatched: 5. The CDR3 spans 13 residues. The CDR3 DNA reads as TGTGCCAGCAGCCTCAGGGGGTGGGAGACCCAGTACTTC. This codes for CASSLRGWETQYF.

V gene TRBV20-1 combines with J gene TRBJ2-7, with TRBD1 matching over 8 bases. The CDR3 length is 13 residues. V shed 7 bases, J shed 0 bases, and the junction held 5 bases outside the gene matches. The V gene's germline CDR1 is DFQATT and CDR2 SNEGSKA (reference sequence). The CDR3 loop is CSGRTGYSYEQYF. CDR3 DNA: TGCAGTGGTAGGACAGGGTACTCCTACGAGCAGTACTTC.

The chain links TRBV20-1 to TRBJ2-7; D may correspond to TRBD1 or TRBD2 (5 bases each). TRBJ2-1 explains the end of the DNA better; the J call may be wrong. The CDR3 extends over 12 amino acids. CDR1 is DFQATT, CDR2 SNEGSKA, per germline (reference sequence). The CDR3 sequence is CSARDLLDEQFF. The DNA for the CDR3 is TGCAGTGCTCGGGACCTTTTGGATGAGCAGTTCTTC.

The chain employs TRBV27 and TRBJ1-5; TRBD1 matches 8 bases. V lost 4 bases and J lost 7; bases outside the gene matches: 6. Germline CDR1 MNHEY, CDR2 SMNVEV (reference sequence). The CDR3 is 14 amino acids. DNA of the CDR3: TGTGCCAGCAGTTCTTTGGACAGGGCCCAGCCCCAGCATTTT. Residues: CASSSLDRAQPQHF.

The chain combines TRBV4-3 with TRBJ2-7, with TRBD1 identical over 9 bases. The CDR3 runs to 18 residues. Germline loops: CDR1 LGHNA, CDR2 YSLEER. The junction had 11 bases not matched to a gene; V was cut back by 0 bases and J by 2 bases. The chain's CDR3 is CASSQEGQGSRYTYEQYF. CDR3 nucleotide sequence: TGCGCCAGCAGCCAAGAGGGACAGGGCAGCCGGTATACCTACGAGCAGTACTTC.

In its sample, this clonotype was seen a few times. The rearrangement uses TRBV30 and TRBJ1-2, with 7 bases lining up with TRBD1. J gave up 8 bases and V 8 bases, and 14 bases lay outside the gene matches. CDR1 is GTSNPN and CDR2 is SVGIG in the germline V gene (reference sequence). The CDR3 is 13 residues long. The CDR3 DNA sequence: TGTGCCCAGCCCATGACAGGGAACCGCGGCTACACCTTC. Amino acids: CAQPMTGNRGYTF.

This clonotype has just one count. The J gene is TRBJ2-1, the V gene TRBV6-6; D gene unclear. The V end lost 7 bases, the J end lost 8 bases, and 24 bases lay between the germline ends. From germline, CDR1 is MNHNY and CDR2 SVGAGI (reference sequence). This CDR3 region has 16 residues. The CDR3 DNA reads TGTGCCAGCAACGTCGCCCCGGCAGAACTTATCGATGAGCAGTTCTTC. Amino acid sequence: CASNVAPAELIDEQFF.

This chain connects TRBV5-1 to TRBJ2-1, with 8 bases identical to TRBD1. J gave up 8 bases and V 0 bases, and 10 bases lay outside the gene matches. The CDR3 has 16 amino acids. The germline gives CDR1 SGHRS, CDR2 YFSETQ. The CDR3 coding sequence is TGCGCCAGCAGCTTGGGGGCGGACAGGGTAGCCGATGAGCAGTTCTTC. Translated: CASSLGADRVADEQFF.

This sequence joins TRBV7-9 and TRBJ2-7, with no clear D. The CDR3 loop spans 15 amino acids. The germline CDR1 and CDR2 sequences are SEHNR and FQNEAQ (reference sequence). The V gene lost 5 bases and the J gene lost 4 bases, with 18 bases spanning the gap. As DNA, the CDR3 is TGTGCCAGCAGCACCCGACAAGAGATGAGGTACGAGCAGTACTTC. Translated: CASSTRQEMRYEQYF. The whole variable domain, filled in from reference TRBV7-9 and TRBJ2-7, reads DTGVSQNPRHKITKRGQNVTFRCDPISEHNRLYWYRQTLGQGPEFLTYFQNEAQLEKSRLLSDRFSAERPKGSFSTLEIQRTEQGDSAMYLCASSTRQEMRYEQYFGPGTRLTVT.

Only a few counts were recorded for this clonotype. The chain has TRBV20-1 and TRBJ2-4; possible D gene TRBD1, 5 bases. V was trimmed by 2 bases and J by 1 base, leaving 9 bases between them. The CDR3 extends over 14 amino acids. In germline, CDR1 is DFQATT, CDR2 SNEGSKA (reference sequence). The CDR3 sequence is CSARSGAAKNIQYF. Written as DNA, the CDR3 is TGCAGTGCTAGAAGTGGGGCGGCCAAAAACATTCAGTACTTC.

This clonotype turned up a few times. Written as DNA, the CDR3 is TGCAGCGCCGATACAGGCTACGAGCAGTACTTC. Translated, it gives CSADTGYEQYF. The rearrangement uses TRBV29-1 and TRBJ2-7; D may be TRBD1 (5 bases). Germline loops: CDR1 SQVTM, CDR2 ANQGSEA. The CDR3 spans 11 residues. The V gene lost 7 bases and the J gene lost 3 bases, with 10 bases spanning the gap.

This clonotype was recorded only once. The rearrangement uses TRBV7-9 and TRBJ2-1; 8 bases agree with TRBD2. Germline loops: CDR1 SEHNR, CDR2 FQNEAQ (reference sequence). The CDR3 runs to 17 residues. The trim removed 5 bases at V and 9 bases at J, leaving 18 bases unmatched. CDR3 in DNA: TGTGCCAGCAGCCCCATACTGGGGCGGGGGGAAGGGGGTGAGCAGTTCTTC. As protein: CASSPILGRGEGGEQFF.

This clonotype was seen a few times. The chain has TRBV27 and TRBJ2-6, with D hard to call. The CDR3 sequence is 16 residues long. Germline V gives CDR1 MNHEY, CDR2 SMNVEV (reference sequence). V was pared by 1 base and J by 1 base, with 8 bases between. The CDR3 protein is CASSLLAGSGANVLTF. The CDR3, as DNA: TGTGCCAGCAGTTTATTAGCAGGATCTGGGGCCAACGTCCTGACTTTC.

The V call is TRBV28, the J call TRBJ2-6; 7 nucleotides line up with TRBD2. Trimming at V came to 5 bases and at J to 1 base, leaving 5 bases not matched to a gene. The CDR3 runs to 16 residues. CDR1 is MDHEN, CDR2 SYDVKM, per germline. The CDR3 reads CASSGGDFSGANVLTF. Written as DNA, the CDR3 is TGTGCCAGCAGTGGGGGGGATTTTTCTGGGGCCAACGTCCTGACTTTC.

The V call is TRBV20-1, the J call TRBJ2-7; 8 positions match TRBD1. With the DNA end fitting TRBJ2-5 better, the J assignment may be wrong. Germline-derived CDR1 and CDR2 are DFQATT and SNEGSKA (reference sequence). CDR3 length: 13 residues. The CDR3 sequence is CSAAQGVGETQYF. The CDR3 DNA reads TGCAGTGCTGCACAGGGGGTCGGAGAGACCCAGTACTTC.

This chain uses TRBV6-2 or TRBV6-3 with TRBJ2-1; 8 nucleotides line up with TRBD2. The trim removed 6 bases at V and 1 base at J, leaving 5 bases unmatched. The CDR3 has 15 amino acids. Germline lookup yields CDR1 MNHEY and CDR2 SVGEGT. The CDR3 DNA reads as TGTGCCAGCAGCACGGGGGGGAGATCCTACAATGAGCAGTTCTTC. It codes for CASSTGGRSYNEQFF.